The 29 T cell receptor beta chains below come from one sample, sequenced in a study of T cell responses to AZD1222 COVID-19 vaccine. Profiling relied on immunoSEQ multiplex PCR, and the TCRdb table lists in-frame clones only, not all of them. The profile shows about 100,000 clones, 85% to 90% of them singletons. The input for sequencing was peripheral blood, taken on day 0 of AZD1222 vaccination. The receptors come from an adult in good health.

This clone was seen a few times. This chain uses TRBV5-1 with TRBJ2-1, with D unresolved. Germline-derived CDR1 and CDR2 are SGHRS and YFSETQ. The CDR3 totals 14 residues. The germline V and J ends were trimmed by 3 bases and 6 bases, with 13 bases remaining between them. Here the CDR3 DNA reads TGCGCCAGCAGCTACCTTCCCCTAGGCAATGAGCAGTTCTTC. This codes for CASSYLPLGNEQFF.

This sequence joins TRBV7-9 and TRBJ1-4; 7 bases agree with TRBD1. There are 17 residues in the CDR3. CDR1 and CDR2 (germline): SEHNR, FQNEAQ (reference sequence). V lost 6 bases and J lost 4; bases outside the gene matches: 14. The CDR3 spells CASSSGTALLLNEKLFF. The CDR3 nucleotides are TGTGCCAGCAGTTCCGGGACAGCTCTCCTTCTTAATGAAAAACTGTTTTTT.

The chain has TRBV7-2 and TRBJ2-3, with no clear D. Germline-derived CDR1 and CDR2 are SGHTA and FQGNSA. The CDR3 loop spans 18 amino acids. V lost 5 bases to trimming and J lost 0 bases, with 21 bases between them. The CDR3: CASSPRRVSLSSTDTQYF. The DNA of the CDR3 is TGTGCCAGCAGCCCAAGACGGGTTTCCCTCTCGAGCACAGATACGCAGTATTTT.

This rearrangement joins TRBV7-9 to TRBJ1-2; D is possibly TRBD1 (5 bases). The V gene lost 0 bases and the J gene lost 4 bases, with 21 bases spanning the gap. This CDR3 region has 18 residues. CDR1 and CDR2 (germline): SEHNR, FQNEAQ (reference sequence). CDR3 loop: CASSLADWQGIFGYGYTF. The CDR3 nucleotides read TGTGCCAGCAGCTTAGCCGATTGGCAGGGAATTTTTGGCTATGGCTACACCTTC.

The chain carries TRBV4-1 and TRBJ1-3; unclear D gene. CDR3 length: 14 residues. Germline values: CDR1 MGHRA, CDR2 YSYEKL. V was cut by 5 bases and J by 8 bases, with 16 bases left in between. CDR3 sequence reads: CASSSHQFGDTIYF. CDR3 bases: TGCGCCAGCAGCTCCCACCAATTCGGGGACACCATATATTTT.

CDR3: CASSLVGLAVINEQFF. CDR3 DNA: TGTGCCAGCAGCTTAGTAGGACTAGCGGTAATTAATGAGCAGTTCTTC. This chain connects TRBV13 to TRBJ2-1, with 10 nucleotides matching TRBD2. The V gene end was trimmed by 1 base and the J gene end by 7 bases; junction bases not matched to a gene: 7. Germline values: CDR1 PRHDT, CDR2 FYEKMQ (reference sequence). There are 16 residues in the CDR3. The variable domain in full, with the rest retrieved from reference TRBV13 and TRBJ2-1, is AAGVIQSPRHLIKEKRETATLKCYPIPRHDTVYWYQQGPGQDPQFLISFYEKMQSDKGSIPDRFSAQQFSDYHSELNMSSLELGDSALYFCASSLVGLAVINEQFFGPGTRLTVL.

V and J are TRBV28 and TRBJ1-5; D gene uncertain. V was shortened by 2 bases and J by 4 bases, with 15 bases between the two germline ends. This CDR3 has 16 residues. From germline, CDR1 is MDHEN and CDR2 SYDVKM. CDR3 coding DNA: TGTGCCAGCAGTTTACTCCCCGAGGGAGGGAATCAGCCCCAGCATTTT. Translating gives CASSLLPEGGNQPQHF.

The chain uses TRBV3-1 (or the pseudogene TRBV3-2) and TRBJ2-3; 7 nucleotides match TRBD1. In germline, CDR1 is LGHDT, CDR2 YNNKEL (reference sequence). This CDR3 has 16 residues. V shed 1 base and J 1 base; nucleotides not matched to a gene: 5. The DNA of the CDR3 is TGTGCCAGCAGCCAAGCGACCGGACAGGGCACAGATACGCAGTATTTT. Protein product: CASSQATGQGTDTQYF.

The rearrangement uses TRBV27 and TRBJ1-6; D might be TRBD1 (5 bases). Germline CDR1 MNHEY, CDR2 SMNVEV (reference sequence). V lost 5 bases and J 13 bases, leaving 15 bases between the germline ends. This CDR3 region has 13 residues. CDR3 coding DNA: TGTGCCAGCAGTGGCACAGGTTTTAGGCCCCTCCACTTT. This codes for CASSGTGFRPLHF.

The chain uses TRBV29-1 and TRBJ2-7; 7 bases align to TRBD1. V dropped 3 bases and J dropped 2; count of bases not matched to a gene: 13. This CDR3 contains 16 residues. Germline V gives CDR1 SQVTM, CDR2 ANQGSEA. CDR3 sequence reads: CSVETTQDRVPYEQYF. DNA for the CDR3: TGCAGCGTTGAGACCACTCAAGACAGGGTCCCCTACGAGCAGTACTTC.

This rearrangement joins TRBV3-1 (or the pseudogene TRBV3-2) to TRBJ2-1; no firm D call. This CDR3 spans 12 amino acids. V lost 2 bases and J lost 7, with 6 bases in between. The germline V gene has CDR1 LGHDT and CDR2 YNNKEL (reference sequence). The CDR3, as DNA: TGTGCCAGCAGCCAATCTAGGAATGAGCAGTTCTTC. It is translated as CASSQSRNEQFF.

The V gene is TRBV29-1, the J gene TRBJ2-3; 14 bases map to TRBD2. V shed 0 bases and J 5 bases; nucleotides not matched to a gene: 4. CDR1 and CDR2 from the germline V gene are SQVTM and ANQGSEA. The CDR3 sequence is 16 residues long. The CDR3: CSVEDPTSGRVDTQYF. As DNA, the CDR3 is TGCAGCGTTGAAGATCCGACTAGCGGGAGGGTAGATACGCAGTATTTT.

This rearrangement joins TRBV7-9 to TRBJ1-6, with TRBD1 matching 7 bases. V lost 1 base to trimming and J lost 5 bases; unmatched junction nucleotides: 2. CDR1 SEHNR and CDR2 FQNEAQ come from the germline V gene (reference sequence). The CDR3 is made up of 15 amino acids. The CDR3 sequence: CASSLGTGNNSPLHF. CDR3 coding DNA: TGTGCCAGCAGCTTAGGGACAGGAAATAATTCACCCCTCCACTTT. Full variable domain (missing parts from reference TRBV7-9 and TRBJ1-6): DTGVSQNPRHKITKRGQNVTFRCDPISEHNRLYWYRQTLGQGPEFLTYFQNEAQLEKSRLLSDRFSAERPKGSFSTLEIQRTEQGDSAMYLCASSLGTGNNSPLHFGNGTRLTVT.

This clone showed up just a few times. The chain has TRBV11-2 and TRBJ1-1; 7 nucleotides line up with TRBD1. The germline CDR1 and CDR2 sequences are SGHAT and FQNNGV. This CDR3 is built from 15 residues. With 1 base clipped from V and 4 bases from J, the junction kept 6 bases outside the gene matches. CDR3 sequence (DNA): TGTGCCAGCAGCTTAGGACAGGGTATCTTCACTGAAGCTTTCTTT. Translating gives CASSLGQGIFTEAFF.

This sequence joins TRBV13 and TRBJ1-1, with D perhaps TRBD1 (5 bases). Germline CDR1 PRHDT, CDR2 FYEKMQ (reference sequence). CDR3 length: 14 residues. Trimming took off 0 bases at V and 1 base at J, with 6 bases between the two ends. The DNA of the CDR3 is TGTGCCAGCAGCTTAGGGGGGCGGAACACTGAAGCTTTCTTT. This gives the protein CASSLGGRNTEAFF.

The rearrangement uses TRBV7-8 and TRBJ2-3; 7 bases agree with TRBD1. The junction had 7 bases not matched to a gene; V was cut back by 1 base and J by 3 bases. This CDR3 region has 16 residues. From germline, CDR1 is SGHVS and CDR2 FQNEAQ. The CDR3 loop reads CASSLGRGQKTDTQYF. CDR3 coding DNA: TGTGCCAGCAGCTTAGGTCGGGGACAGAAAACAGATACGCAGTATTTT. The variable domain in full, completed from reference TRBV7-8 and TRBJ2-3, reads GAGVSQSPRYKVAKRGQDVALRCDPISGHVSLFWYQQALGQGPEFLTYFQNEAQLDKSGLPSDRFFAERPEGSVSTLKIQRTQQEDSAVYLCASSLGRGQKTDTQYFGPGTRLTVL.

In this sample, this clone turned up a few times. V and J are TRBV3-1 (or the pseudogene TRBV3-2) and TRBJ2-7; 13 bases map to TRBD2. Germline trimming cut 3 bases from V and 2 bases from J; bases unmatched to any gene: 7. CDR1 is LGHDT and CDR2 is YNNKEL in the germline V gene (reference sequence). The CDR3 loop spans 17 amino acids. This CDR3 is CASSQAPGLAGPYEQYF. For the CDR3, the DNA is TGTGCCAGCAGCCAGGCCCCGGGACTAGCGGGGCCCTACGAGCAGTACTTC.

The chain has TRBV10-2 and TRBJ2-1, with 13 bases lining up with TRBD2. The J segment lost 6 bases and the V segment lost 0 bases, leaving 8 bases of the junction unmatched. CDR1 is WSHSY and CDR2 is SAAADI in the germline V gene. This CDR3 has 18 amino acids. In DNA, the CDR3 is TGCGCCAGCAGTGAGTCCCTTTCACTAGCGGGGGGGGGCAATGAGCAGTTCTTC. It specifies CASSESLSLAGGGNEQFF.

The chain is built from TRBV19 and TRBJ2-7; D possibly matches TRBD1 or TRBD2 (5 bases each). This CDR3 is 14 amino acids long. With 3 bases removed from V and 0 bases from J, the gap between germline ends came to 9 bases. Germline assignment: CDR1 LNHDA and CDR2 SQIVND (reference sequence). In DNA, the CDR3 is TGTGCCAGTAGTATGGGACGGATCTCCTACGAGCAGTACTTC. It codes for CASSMGRISYEQYF.

The rearrangement joins TRBV19 to TRBJ1-1, with TRBD1 matching over 7 bases. The CDR3 is made up of 13 amino acids. CDR1 is LNHDA and CDR2 is SQIVND in the germline V gene (reference sequence). V shed 7 bases, J shed 3 bases, and the junction held 5 bases outside the gene matches. Written as DNA, the CDR3 is TGTGCCAGTACCGTCAGGGGGGACACTGAAGCTTTCTTT. Translated, it gives CASTVRGDTEAFF.

The rearrangement uses TRBV5-1 and TRBJ2-3; D remains unclear. The CDR3 has 14 residues. From germline, CDR1 is SGHRS and CDR2 YFSETQ. The V end lost 4 bases, the J end lost 4 bases, and 13 bases lay between the germline ends. The CDR3 DNA reads as TGCGCCAGCAGCCTTCTCCTACATTCAGATACGCAGTATTTT. Translating it yields CASSLLLHSDTQYF.

The V call is TRBV30, the J call TRBJ2-7; no clear D gene. The CDR3 sequence is 10 residues long. Germline CDR1 reads GTSNPN; CDR2 reads SVGIG (reference sequence). Trimming stripped 0 bases from V and 6 bases from J, with 3 bases between. The CDR3 sequence: CAWSVGEQYF. CDR3 DNA: TGTGCCTGGAGTGTTGGCGAGCAGTACTTC.

The chain recombines TRBV4-1 with TRBJ1-2; D is ambiguous. The germline CDR1 and CDR2 sequences are MGHRA and YSYEKL. This CDR3 spans 13 amino acids. Trimming removed 8 bases from V and 6 bases from J, with 16 bases in between. The CDR3 DNA is TGCGCCAGCGCCACCCGCTCTGAGGATGGCTACACCTTC. Encoded protein: CASATRSEDGYTF.

This chain connects TRBV7-9 to TRBJ1-2; no definite D call. The ends were cut back, 5 bases at V and 6 bases at J, with 13 bases in the middle. The germline CDR1 and CDR2 sequences are SEHNR and FQNEAQ (reference sequence). The CDR3 covers 13 residues. The CDR3 loop is CASSTLDPDGYTF. In DNA, the CDR3 is TGTGCCAGCAGCACCTTAGATCCGGATGGCTACACCTTC. Together with reference TRBV7-9 and TRBJ1-2, the CDR3 gives the full variable domain: DTGVSQNPRHKITKRGQNVTFRCDPISEHNRLYWYRQTLGQGPEFLTYFQNEAQLEKSRLLSDRFSAERPKGSFSTLEIQRTEQGDSAMYLCASSTLDPDGYTFGSGTRLTVV.

V usage is TRBV10-3 and J usage is TRBJ1-5; 8 bases align to TRBD1. Germline V lookup: CDR1 ENHRY, CDR2 SYGVKD. CDR3 length equals 17 residues. V shed 4 bases, J shed 0 bases, and the junction held 8 bases outside the gene matches. The DNA of the CDR3 is TGTGCCATCAGTGGAGGGGGAGACAGGGGTAGCAATCAGCCCCAGCATTTT. Amino acids: CAISGGGDRGSNQPQHF.

This sequence joins TRBV10-3 and TRBJ2-1, with TRBD1 identical over 7 bases. There are 16 residues in the CDR3. V shed 6 bases and J 3 bases; nucleotides not matched to a gene: 11. The germline gives CDR1 ENHRY, CDR2 SYGVKD. CDR3 sequence: CAISGVETGNYNEQFF. CDR3 bases: TGTGCCATCAGCGGGGTTGAGACAGGGAACTACAATGAGCAGTTCTTC.

The chain links TRBV28 to TRBJ1-1; no firm D call. Deletions cut 2 bases from V and 5 bases from J, with 6 bases between. The CDR3 runs to 12 residues. CDR1 and CDR2 (germline): MDHEN, SYDVKM. The CDR3 coding sequence is TGTGCCAGCAGTTTAATCGGGACTGAAGCTTTCTTT. This sequence encodes CASSLIGTEAFF.

DNA for the CDR3: TGCAGCGTTGTAATAAGGCTAGCGTTACCCTACGAGCAGTACTTC. Translation: CSVVIRLALPYEQYF. The rearrangement joins TRBV29-1 to TRBJ2-7, with D possibly TRBD2 on 6 matching bases. CDR3 length: 15 residues. Germline CDR1 SQVTM, CDR2 ANQGSEA. Trimming pared 4 bases from V and 2 bases from J, leaving 18 bases between.

This chain joins TRBV18 and TRBJ2-1; 10 positions match TRBD2. CDR3 length: 15 amino acids. Per the germline V gene, CDR1 is KGHSH and CDR2 is LQKENI. The ends lost 3 bases at V and 4 bases at J; junction bases unmatched: 3. The CDR3 coding sequence is TGTGCCAGCTCACCTACTAGCGGGATTTACAATGAGCAGTTCTTC. Translated: CASSPTSGIYNEQFF. Full variable domain (outside the CDR3, taken from reference TRBV18 and TRBJ2-1): NAGVMQNPRHLVRRRGQEARLRCSPMKGHSHVYWYRQLPEEGLKFMVYLQKENIIDESGMPKERFSAEFPKEGPSILRIQQVVRGDSAAYFCASSPTSGIYNEQFFGPGTRLTVL.